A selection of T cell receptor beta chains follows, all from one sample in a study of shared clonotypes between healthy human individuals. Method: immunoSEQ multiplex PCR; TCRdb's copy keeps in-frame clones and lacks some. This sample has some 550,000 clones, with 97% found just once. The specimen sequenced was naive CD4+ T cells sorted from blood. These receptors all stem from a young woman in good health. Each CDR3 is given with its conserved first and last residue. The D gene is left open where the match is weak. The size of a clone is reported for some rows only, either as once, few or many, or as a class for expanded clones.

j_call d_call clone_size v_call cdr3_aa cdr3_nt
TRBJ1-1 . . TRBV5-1 CASSLALGLGNTEAFF TGCGCCAGCAGCTTGGCCCTCGGGTTGGGAAACACTGAAGCTTTCTTT
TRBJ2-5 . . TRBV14 CASSQVVEGTQYF TGTGCCAGCAGCCAAGTCGTGGAAGGGACCCAGTACTTC
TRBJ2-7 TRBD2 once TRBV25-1 CASRGTSGSEQYF TGTGCCAGCCGTGGGACTAGCGGGAGCGAGCAGTACTTC
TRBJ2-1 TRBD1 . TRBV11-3 CASSPGGTGGYDEQFF TGTGCCAGCAGCCCTGGGGGGACAGGGGGTTATGATGAGCAGTTCTTC
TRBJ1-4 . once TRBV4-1 CASSQELREKLFF TGCGCCAGCAGCCAAGAGTTGAGGGAAAAACTGTTTTTT
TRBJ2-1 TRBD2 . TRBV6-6 CASRRLAESYNNEQFF TGTGCCAGCAGAAGACTAGCGGAATCTTACAACAATGAGCAGTTCTTC
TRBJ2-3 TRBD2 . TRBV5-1 CASSPTSSGRAQDTQYF TGCGCCAGCAGCCCTACTTCGAGCGGGAGGGCCCAAGATACGCAGTATTTT
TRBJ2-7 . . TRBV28 CASTSGGFGYEQYF TGTGCCAGCACCAGTGGGGGTTTTGGCTACGAGCAGTACTTC
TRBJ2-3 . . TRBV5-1 CASSLDRTSTDTQYF TGCGCCAGCAGCTTAGACCGAACGAGCACAGATACGCAGTATTTT
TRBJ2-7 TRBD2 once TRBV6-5 CASSYRGGFGEQYF TGTGCCAGCAGTTACCGGGGAGGGTTCGGCGAGCAGTACTTC